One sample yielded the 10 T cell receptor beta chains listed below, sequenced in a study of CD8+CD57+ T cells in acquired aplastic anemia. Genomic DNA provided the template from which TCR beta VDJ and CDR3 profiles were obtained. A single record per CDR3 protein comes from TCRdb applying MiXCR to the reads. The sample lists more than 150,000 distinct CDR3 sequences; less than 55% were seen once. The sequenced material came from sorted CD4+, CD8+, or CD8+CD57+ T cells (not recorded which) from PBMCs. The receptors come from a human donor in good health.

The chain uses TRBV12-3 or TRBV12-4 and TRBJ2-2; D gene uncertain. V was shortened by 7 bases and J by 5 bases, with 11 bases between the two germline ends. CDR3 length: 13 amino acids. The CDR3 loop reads CASNTGITGELFF. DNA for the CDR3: TGTGCCAGCAATACCGGAATAACCGGGGAGCTGTTTTTT.

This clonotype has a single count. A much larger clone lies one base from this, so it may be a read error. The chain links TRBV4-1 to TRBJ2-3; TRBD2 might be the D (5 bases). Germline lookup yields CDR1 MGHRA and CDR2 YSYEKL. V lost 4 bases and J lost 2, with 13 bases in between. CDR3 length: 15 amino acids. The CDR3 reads CASSRGRGPTDTQYF. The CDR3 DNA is TGCGCCAGCAGCCGAGGCCGAGGGCCCACAGATACGCAGTATTTT.

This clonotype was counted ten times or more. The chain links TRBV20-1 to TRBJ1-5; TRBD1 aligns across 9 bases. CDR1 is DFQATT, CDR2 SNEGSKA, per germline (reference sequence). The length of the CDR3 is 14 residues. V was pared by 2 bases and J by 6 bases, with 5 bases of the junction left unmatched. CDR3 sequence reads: CSARKGQGPQPQHF. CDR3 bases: TGCAGTGCTAGAAAGGGACAGGGACCTCAGCCCCAGCATTTT.

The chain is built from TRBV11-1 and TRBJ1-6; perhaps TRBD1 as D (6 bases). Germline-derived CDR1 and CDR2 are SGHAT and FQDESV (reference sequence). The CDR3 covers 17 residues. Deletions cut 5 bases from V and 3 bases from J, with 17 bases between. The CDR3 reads CASSRGQIPDYNSPLHF. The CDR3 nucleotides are TGTGCCAGCAGCCGAGGACAGATCCCCGACTATAATTCACCCCTCCACTTT.

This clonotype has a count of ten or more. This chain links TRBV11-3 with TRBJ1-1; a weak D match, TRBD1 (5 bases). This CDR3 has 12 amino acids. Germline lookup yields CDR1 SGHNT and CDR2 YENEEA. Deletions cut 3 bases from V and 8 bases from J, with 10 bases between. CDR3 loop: CASSLQGEEAFF. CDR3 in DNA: TGTGCCAGCAGCTTGCAGGGAGAGGAAGCTTTCTTT.

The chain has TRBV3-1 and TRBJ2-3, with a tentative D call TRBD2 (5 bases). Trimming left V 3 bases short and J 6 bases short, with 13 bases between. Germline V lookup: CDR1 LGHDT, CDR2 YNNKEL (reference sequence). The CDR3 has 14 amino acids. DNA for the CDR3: TGTGCCAGCAGCCACGAGCGGAGGTGGGATACGCAGTATTTT. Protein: CASSHERRWDTQYF.

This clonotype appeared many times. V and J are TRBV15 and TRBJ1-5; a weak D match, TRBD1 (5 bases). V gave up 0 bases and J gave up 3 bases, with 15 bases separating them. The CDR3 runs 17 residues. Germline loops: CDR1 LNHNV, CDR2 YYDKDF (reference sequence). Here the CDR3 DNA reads TGTGCCACCAGCAGAGAAGATACAAGACAGCTCAATCAGCCCCAGCATTTT. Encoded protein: CATSREDTRQLNQPQHF.

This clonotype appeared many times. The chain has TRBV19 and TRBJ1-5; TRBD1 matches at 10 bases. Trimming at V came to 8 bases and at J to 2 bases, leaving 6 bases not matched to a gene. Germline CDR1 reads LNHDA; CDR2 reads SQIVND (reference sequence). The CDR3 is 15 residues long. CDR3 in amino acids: CASDKGTGGNQPQHF. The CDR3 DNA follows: TGTGCCAGTGATAAGGGGACAGGGGGCAATCAGCCCCAGCATTTT. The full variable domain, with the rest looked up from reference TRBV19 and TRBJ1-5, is DGGITQSPKYLFRKEGQNVTLSCEQNLNHDAMYWYRQDPGQGLRLIYYSQIVNDFQKGDIAEGYSVSREKKESFPLTVTSAQKNPTAFYLCASDKGTGGNQPQHFGDGTRLSIL.

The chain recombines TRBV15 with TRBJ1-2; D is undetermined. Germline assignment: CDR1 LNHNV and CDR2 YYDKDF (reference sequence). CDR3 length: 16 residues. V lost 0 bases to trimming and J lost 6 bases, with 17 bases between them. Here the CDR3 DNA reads TGTGCCACCAGCAGAGACCCCGCTTCCTATTTAGATGGCTACACCTTC. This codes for CATSRDPASYLDGYTF.

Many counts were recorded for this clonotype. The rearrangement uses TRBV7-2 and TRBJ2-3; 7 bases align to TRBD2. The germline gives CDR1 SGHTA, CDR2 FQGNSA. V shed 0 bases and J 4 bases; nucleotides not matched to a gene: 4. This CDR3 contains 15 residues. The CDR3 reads CASSLAGGRADTQYF. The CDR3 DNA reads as TGTGCCAGCAGCTTAGCGGGAGGGAGGGCAGATACGCAGTATTTT.